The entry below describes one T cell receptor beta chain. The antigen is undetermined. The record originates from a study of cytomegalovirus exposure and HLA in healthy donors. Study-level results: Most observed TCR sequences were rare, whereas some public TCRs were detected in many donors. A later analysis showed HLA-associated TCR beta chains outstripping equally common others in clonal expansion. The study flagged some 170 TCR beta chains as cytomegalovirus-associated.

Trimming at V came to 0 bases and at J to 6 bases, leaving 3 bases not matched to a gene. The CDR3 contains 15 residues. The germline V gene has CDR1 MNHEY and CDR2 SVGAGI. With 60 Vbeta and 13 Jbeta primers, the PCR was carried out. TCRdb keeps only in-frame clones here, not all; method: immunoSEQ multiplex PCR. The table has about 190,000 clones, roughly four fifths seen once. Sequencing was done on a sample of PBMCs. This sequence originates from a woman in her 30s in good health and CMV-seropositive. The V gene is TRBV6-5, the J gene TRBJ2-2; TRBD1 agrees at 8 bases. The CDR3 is CASSYSDRVAGELFF. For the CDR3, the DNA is TGTGCCAGCAGTTACTCGGACAGGGTGGCCGGGGAGCTGTTTTTT.